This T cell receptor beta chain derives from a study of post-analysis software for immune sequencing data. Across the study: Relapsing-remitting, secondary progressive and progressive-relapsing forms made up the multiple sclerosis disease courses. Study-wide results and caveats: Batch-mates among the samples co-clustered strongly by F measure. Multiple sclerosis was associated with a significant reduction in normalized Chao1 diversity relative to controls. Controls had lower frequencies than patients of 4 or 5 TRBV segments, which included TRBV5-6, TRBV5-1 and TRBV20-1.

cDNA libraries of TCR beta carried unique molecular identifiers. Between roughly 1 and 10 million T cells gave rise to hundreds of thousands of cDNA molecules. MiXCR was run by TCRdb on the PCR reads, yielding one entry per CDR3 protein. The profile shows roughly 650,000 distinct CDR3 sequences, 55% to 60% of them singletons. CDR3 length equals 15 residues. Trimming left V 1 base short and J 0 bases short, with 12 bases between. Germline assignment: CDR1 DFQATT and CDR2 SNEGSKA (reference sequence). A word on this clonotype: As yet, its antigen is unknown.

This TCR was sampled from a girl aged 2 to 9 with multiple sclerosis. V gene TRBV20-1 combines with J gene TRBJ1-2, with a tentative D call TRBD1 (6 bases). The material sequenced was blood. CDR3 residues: CSARGPTGANYGYTF. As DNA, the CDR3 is TGCAGTGCTAGAGGGCCGACAGGAGCTAACTATGGCTACACCTTC.